This TCR beta chain came from a study of beta chain features in type 1 diabetes. Study-level information: Sorted cells numbering under 140,000,000 were examined across all samples. Study observations and caveats: Naive, central memory and Treg TCRB repertoires seemed to resemble each other more closely in patients than they did in healthy donors. Moderate yet significant TCRB CDR3 shortening was seen in Type 1 diabetes patients in all four CD4+ subsets.

Expressed TCRB transcripts were sequenced because the isolated RNA had all been reverse transcribed beforehand. Generated by immunoSEQ multiplex PCR, the TCRdb table keeps only in-frame clones and is missing some. This sample has more than 300,000 clones, with 8.5% to 10% found just once. This clone was counted at least ten times. The antigen remains undetermined. Markers CD45RO/CCR7/CD25/CD127/CD95/CD27 served to sort CD4+ naive, central memory, regulatory and stem cell-like memory cells. This receptor was taken from a man under 40 with type 1 diabetes. The sample comprised central memory CD4+ T cells from blood.

The DNA of the CDR3 is TGCGCCAGCAGCCGAGGACAGGCCGGACCTGAAGCTTTCTTT. It yields the protein CASSRGQAGPEAFF. V and J are TRBV5-1 and TRBJ1-1, with 7 bases that match TRBD1. Trimming cost V 4 bases and J 6 bases; bases outside gene matches: 9. The CDR3 is 14 residues long. CDR1 is SGHRS and CDR2 is YFSETQ in the germline V gene.